This entry lists 28 T cell receptor beta chains sequenced from one sample in a study of cytomegalovirus exposure and HLA in healthy donors. Vbeta (60) and Jbeta (13) primers were used in the PCR. TCRdb keeps only in-frame clones here, not all; method: immunoSEQ multiplex PCR. The sample carries 95,000 to 100,000 clones, about 83% recorded once. Material for sequencing was PBMCs. The receptors here all came from a female donor in good health and CMV-seropositive.

This chain joins TRBV11-2 and TRBJ1-3; TRBD1 matches 10 bases. The CDR3 consists of 16 residues. With 5 bases clipped from V and 2 bases from J, the junction kept 6 bases outside the gene matches. Germline V CDR1 and CDR2: SGHAT, FQNNGV. CDR3 DNA: TGTGCCAGCAGCAAAACGGGACAGGGGCCTGGAAACACCATATATTTT. This gives the protein CASSKTGQGPGNTIYF.

This clone was counted between two and nine times. The chain combines TRBV15 with TRBJ2-3; D is perhaps TRBD1 (6 bases). With 4 bases removed from V and 7 bases from J, the gap between germline ends came to 12 bases. Germline loops: CDR1 LNHNV, CDR2 YYDKDF (reference sequence). The CDR3 length is 13 residues. CDR3 bases: TGTGCCACCAGCATCAGGGGAGCCAATACGCAGTATTTT. It specifies CATSIRGANTQYF.

CDR3: CASSYSSARETQYF. The CDR3 nucleotides read TGTGCCAGCAGTTACTCGTCGGCGAGGGAGACCCAGTACTTC. The chain joins TRBV6-5 to TRBJ2-5, with D uncertain. Germline V gene data show CDR1 as MNHEY and CDR2 as SVGAGI. The CDR3 spans 14 residues. Trimming removed 0 bases from V and 5 bases from J, with 10 bases in between.

V usage is TRBV6-5 and J usage is TRBJ1-5; 10 bases agree with TRBD1. The CDR3 loop spans 15 amino acids. Germline V CDR1 and CDR2: MNHEY, SVGAGI. Losses at the gene ends were 5 bases for V and 7 bases for J; bases not matched to a gene: 8. DNA of the CDR3: TGTGCCAGCAGTCAAGGACAGGGGGTAATGCAGCCCCAGCATTTT. Protein: CASSQGQGVMQPQHF.

This clone showed up just a few times. The rearrangement uses TRBV6-1 and TRBJ2-1; no definite D call. Looked up from germline, CDR1 is MNHNS and CDR2 is SASEGT. The V gene lost 5 bases and the J gene lost 5 bases, with 13 bases spanning the gap. The CDR3 spans 14 residues. The CDR3 here is CASSYVPQNNEQFF. CDR3 nucleotides: TGTGCCAGCAGTTATGTTCCCCAGAACAATGAGCAGTTCTTC.

Remarks on this clone: One junction end disagrees with the germline gene, perhaps due to a read error. This rearrangement joins TRBV7-7 to TRBJ2-7; D remains unclear. Germline CDR1 reads SSHAT; CDR2 reads FNYEAQ (reference sequence). The CDR3 is 17 residues long. The CDR3: CASSLSIKGGDSYEQYF. The CDR3 nucleotides read TGTGCTAGCAGCTTATCCATTAAAGGCGGAGACTCCTACGAGCAGTACTTC.

The table lists this clone with a few counts. The chain joins TRBV5-1 to TRBJ1-1; 7 bases are a match to TRBD1. This CDR3 region has 14 residues. Germline CDR1 reads SGHRS; CDR2 reads YFSETQ. The V segment lost 0 bases and the J segment 4 bases; nucleotides outside the gene matches: 3. The CDR3 coding sequence is TGCGCCAGCAGCTTGGACAGGGGTACCACTGAAGCTTTCTTT. As protein: CASSLDRGTTEAFF.

This clone was observed a few times. The V and J genes are TRBV7-3 and TRBJ1-5; 8 bases are shared with TRBD1. The CDR3 covers 18 residues. V was clipped by 8 bases and J by 1 base; unmatched bases: 16. CDR1 and CDR2 (germline): SGHTA, FQGTGA. CDR3 loop: CASRSGGQALSSNQPQHF. CDR3 in DNA: TGTGCCAGCCGGTCGGGGGGACAGGCGTTATCGAGCAATCAGCCCCAGCATTTT.

This chain uses TRBV6-1 with TRBJ1-2; TRBD1 agrees at 10 bases. Losses at the gene ends were 0 bases for V and 4 bases for J; bases not matched to a gene: 5. The CDR3 is 16 residues long. Germline CDR1 and CDR2: MNHNS and SASEGT. In DNA form, the CDR3 reads TGTGCCAGCAGTGAAGCATTGGGACAGGGGAGCTATGGCTACACCTTC. This sequence encodes CASSEALGQGSYGYTF.

The chain couples TRBV19 to TRBJ2-7; tentative D call: TRBD2 (6 bases). CDR3 size: 12 residues. In germline, CDR1 is LNHDA, CDR2 SQIVND (reference sequence). The V gene lost 9 bases and the J gene lost 2 bases, with 11 bases spanning the gap. CDR3 in DNA: TGTGCCAGCCGGGGGAGTCCCTACGAGCAGTACTTC. This gives the protein CASRGSPYEQYF.

The rearrangement uses TRBV29-1 and TRBJ1-3, with 10 bases lining up with TRBD1. CDR1 SQVTM and CDR2 ANQGSEA come from the germline V gene. The CDR3 extends over 14 amino acids. J gave up 3 bases and V 3 bases, and 2 bases lay outside the gene matches. Written as DNA, the CDR3 is TGCAGCGTTGAGGGGACAGGGGATGGAAACACCATATATTTT. Translated: CSVEGTGDGNTIYF.

V and J are TRBV5-6 and TRBJ1-4; 7 nucleotides align to TRBD1. The CDR3 runs to 19 residues. V shed 1 base and J 0 bases; nucleotides not matched to a gene: 12. Germline V gene lookup returns CDR1 SGHDT and CDR2 YYEEEE. In DNA, the CDR3 is TGTGCCAGCAGCTTGTCTATACTGACAGGGATTTCAACTAATGAAAAACTGTTTTTT. This codes for CASSLSILTGISTNEKLFF.

This chain joins TRBV5-4 and TRBJ2-3, with TRBD2 identical over 10 bases. The CDR3 extends over 14 amino acids. Germline CDR1 is SGHNT and CDR2 is YYREEE (reference sequence). Trimming cost V 4 bases and J 6 bases; bases outside gene matches: 5. The CDR3 DNA is TGTGCCAGCAGCGCCTCGGGACTAGCGGATACGCAGTATTTT. Translated: CASSASGLADTQYF.

Written as DNA, the CDR3 is TGCGCCAGCAGCTACCGGGACTCCCGCACAGATACGCAGTATTTT. Translated: CASSYRDSRTDTQYF. The chain links TRBV5-1 to TRBJ2-3; D possibly corresponds to TRBD2 (6 bases). V was cut by 3 bases and J by 1 base, with 12 bases left in between. Germline CDR1 SGHRS, CDR2 YFSETQ. CDR3 length equals 15 residues.

This chain joins TRBV6-1 and TRBJ1-2; D gene ambiguous. Trimming left V 1 base short and J 4 bases short, with 7 bases between. The length of the CDR3 is 13 residues. CDR1 is MNHNS, CDR2 SASEGT, per germline. DNA for the CDR3: TGTGCCAGCAGTGAAGGCCCAGGCTATGGCTACACCTTC. Its translation: CASSEGPGYGYTF.

This rearrangement joins TRBV6-5 to TRBJ1-5; D is uncertain. Trimming shortened V by 2 bases and J by 4 bases, and 6 bases separated the two germline ends. CDR1 MNHEY and CDR2 SVGAGI come from the germline V gene. The CDR3 length is 13 residues. The CDR3 nucleotides are TGTGCCAGCAGTTACGGAGGAAATCAGCCCCAGCATTTT. This codes for CASSYGGNQPQHF.

This chain uses TRBV6-5 with TRBJ1-2; D call uncertain. V shed 6 bases and J shed 1 base, with 6 bases lying between them. The CDR3 length is 12 residues. Germline V lookup: CDR1 MNHEY, CDR2 SVGAGI. The CDR3: CASREGNYGYTF. CDR3 coding DNA: TGTGCCAGCAGGGAGGGTAACTATGGCTACACCTTC.

The genes are TRBV2 and TRBJ2-1; D perhaps matches TRBD1 (6 bases). The CDR3 runs 14 residues. V gave up 2 bases and J gave up 3 bases, with 8 bases separating them. The germline gives CDR1 SNHLY, CDR2 FYNNEI. CDR3 sequence: CASSEQGYYNEQFF. The CDR3 DNA reads as TGTGCCAGCAGTGAACAGGGGTACTACAATGAGCAGTTCTTC.

This chain connects TRBV4-1 to TRBJ1-3, with 7 nucleotides matching TRBD1. CDR1 is MGHRA and CDR2 is YSYEKL in the germline V gene. The CDR3 spans 13 residues. V was clipped by 1 base and J by 14 bases; unmatched bases: 8. DNA of the CDR3: TGCGCCAGCAGCCAAGGACAGGGAGTTGCGGTATATTTT. It translates to CASSQGQGVAVYF.

The V and J genes are TRBV4-1 and TRBJ2-5; 10 nucleotides agree with TRBD1. Germline trimming cut 4 bases from V and 1 base from J; bases unmatched to any gene: 9. The CDR3 is 17 amino acids. CDR1 is MGHRA, CDR2 YSYEKL, per germline. The CDR3 region has the DNA TGCGCCAGCAGCCTTTTGGCGGGACAGGGGTCCCAAGAGACCCAGTACTTC. Protein sequence: CASSLLAGQGSQETQYF.

The chain couples TRBV19 to TRBJ1-1, with 8 bases identical to TRBD1. The length of the CDR3 is 15 residues. The V gene end was trimmed by 7 bases and the J gene end by 3 bases; junction bases not matched to a gene: 10. The germline V gene encodes CDR1 LNHDA and CDR2 SQIVND (reference sequence). The CDR3 here is CASTPGDRWDTEAFF. Here the CDR3 DNA reads TGTGCCAGTACCCCAGGGGACAGGTGGGACACTGAAGCTTTCTTT.

The V gene is TRBV5-4, the J gene TRBJ2-7; tentatively, D is TRBD1 (5 bases). Between the trimmed V and J ends, which lost 0 bases and 5 bases, there was a span of 9 bases. Germline CDR1 SGHNT, CDR2 YYREEE (reference sequence). The CDR3 totals 13 residues. CDR3 nucleotide sequence: TGTGCCAGCAGCTTGGGACAGCTCGACGAGCAGTACTTC. This sequence encodes CASSLGQLDEQYF.

The V and J genes are TRBV27 and TRBJ1-2; 9 positions match TRBD1. V lost 5 bases to trimming and J lost 7 bases; unmatched junction nucleotides: 8. The length of the CDR3 is 14 residues. CDR1 is MNHEY and CDR2 is SMNVEV in the germline V gene (reference sequence). The CDR3 protein is CASSGNTGGGGYTF. The CDR3 DNA reads TGTGCCAGCAGTGGAAATACAGGGGGCGGTGGCTACACCTTC.

This clone was counted a single time. The genes are TRBV5-1 and TRBJ1-4, with 9 bases that match TRBD1. The V and J ends lost 3 bases and 6 bases, in that order; junction bases with no gene match: 3. CDR1 SGHRS and CDR2 YFSETQ come from the germline V gene. The CDR3 is 14 residues long. The CDR3 nucleotides read TGCGCCAGCAGCTCAGGACAGGGGTATGAAAAACTGTTTTTT. Its protein is CASSSGQGYEKLFF.

The chain employs TRBV7-9 and TRBJ2-5; the match to TRBD2 covers 8 bases. The ends lost 7 bases at V and 5 bases at J; junction bases unmatched: 3. The CDR3 covers 12 residues. Germline assignment: CDR1 SEHNR and CDR2 FQNEAQ (reference sequence). For the CDR3, the DNA is TGTGCCAGCACCGGGGGGGCTGAGACCCAGTACTTC. Translating gives CASTGGAETQYF. The variable domain in full, with the rest retrieved from reference TRBV7-9 and TRBJ2-5, is DTGVSQNPRHKITKRGQNVTFRCDPISEHNRLYWYRQTLGQGPEFLTYFQNEAQLEKSRLLSDRFSAERPKGSFSTLEIQRTEQGDSAMYLCASTGGAETQYFGPGTRLLVL.

This sequence joins TRBV9 and TRBJ2-1; TRBD1 aligns across 7 bases. The CDR3 contains 16 residues. In germline, CDR1 is SGDLS, CDR2 YYNGEE. J gave up 9 bases and V 3 bases, and 15 bases lay outside the gene matches. The CDR3 sequence: CASSAKDRVEWVEQFF. The CDR3 region has the DNA TGTGCCAGCAGCGCCAAAGACAGGGTAGAGTGGGTTGAGCAGTTCTTC. The full variable domain, completed using reference TRBV9 and TRBJ2-1, is DSGVTQTPKHLITATGQRVTLRCSPRSGDLSVYWYQQSLDQGLQFLIQYYNGEERAKGNILERFSAQQFPDLHSELNLSSLELGDSALYFCASSAKDRVEWVEQFFGPGTRLTVL.

V is TRBV10-3 and J is TRBJ2-2; 11 bases match TRBD2. The J segment lost 0 bases and the V segment lost 2 bases, leaving 11 bases of the junction unmatched. Germline-derived CDR1 and CDR2 are ENHRY and SYGVKD. This CDR3 has 20 residues. In DNA form, the CDR3 reads TGTGCCATCAGTGAGGCCGGGGGCGGACTAGCGGGCTCGAACACCGGGGAGCTGTTTTTT. The encoded protein is CAISEAGGGLAGSNTGELFF.

The J gene is TRBJ1-2, the V gene TRBV5-1; 8 bases match TRBD1. V lost 5 bases and J lost 0; bases outside the gene matches: 12. Germline CDR1 is SGHRS and CDR2 is YFSETQ. The CDR3 covers 17 residues. The CDR3 sequence: CASSPLGTGKANYGYTF. Here the CDR3 DNA reads TGCGCCAGCAGTCCCCTGGGGACAGGCAAAGCTAACTATGGCTACACCTTC.